This TCR beta chain was retrieved from a study of blood T cell repertoires in COVID-19. Across the whole study: The study drew acute and convalescent COVID-19 samples from the United States, Italy and Spain. The cDNA or gDNA used as material had been derived from T cells, B-cell-depleted T cells, or PBMCs.

In the original processing: Researchers report that nucleated cell counts were estimated from reference gene primer amplification. Profiling relied on immunoSEQ multiplex PCR, and the TCRdb table lists in-frame clones only, not all of them. V and J calls and clone size come straight from that table; D and trimming were deduced from the DNA. The table shows 220,000 or so clones, with around 91% occurring only once. The germline gives CDR1 MDHEN, CDR2 SYDVKM. The V and J ends lost 8 bases and 9 bases respectively, with 20 bases between them. The CDR3 covers 14 residues. Which cohort a participant joined came from the clinical history participants gave.

This TCR came from a woman aged 18 to 35 in a cohort exposed to, infected with or recovered from COVID-19 (not recorded which). The rearrangement uses TRBV28 and TRBJ2-1; D might be TRBD2 (6 bases). Material for sequencing was PBMCs or T cells enriched from blood (not recorded which). CDR3 amino acids: CASSTPGGIGEQFF. CDR3 sequence (DNA): TGTGCCAGCTCCACCCCCGGGGGAATCGGTGAGCAGTTCTTC.